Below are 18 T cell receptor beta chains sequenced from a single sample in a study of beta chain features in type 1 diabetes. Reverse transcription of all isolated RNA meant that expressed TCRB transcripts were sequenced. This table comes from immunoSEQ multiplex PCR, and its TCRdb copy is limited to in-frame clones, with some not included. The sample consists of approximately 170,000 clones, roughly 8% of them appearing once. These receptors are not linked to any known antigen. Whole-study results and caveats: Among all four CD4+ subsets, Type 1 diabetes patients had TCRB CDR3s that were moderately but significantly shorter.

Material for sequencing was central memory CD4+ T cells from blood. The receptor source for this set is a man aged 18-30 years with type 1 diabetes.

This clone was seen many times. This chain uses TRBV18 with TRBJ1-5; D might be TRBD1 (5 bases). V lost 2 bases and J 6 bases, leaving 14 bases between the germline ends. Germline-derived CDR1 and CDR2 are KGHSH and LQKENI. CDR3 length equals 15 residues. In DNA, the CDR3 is TGTGCCAGCTCACCAAACCCTCGCGGGGGTCAGCCCCAGCATTTT. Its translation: CASSPNPRGGQPQHF.

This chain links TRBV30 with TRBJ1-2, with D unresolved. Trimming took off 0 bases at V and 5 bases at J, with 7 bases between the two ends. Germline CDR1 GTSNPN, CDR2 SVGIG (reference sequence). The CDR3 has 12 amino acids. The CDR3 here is CAWSVSRYGYTF. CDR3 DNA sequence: TGTGCCTGGAGTGTATCCCGGTATGGCTACACCTTC.

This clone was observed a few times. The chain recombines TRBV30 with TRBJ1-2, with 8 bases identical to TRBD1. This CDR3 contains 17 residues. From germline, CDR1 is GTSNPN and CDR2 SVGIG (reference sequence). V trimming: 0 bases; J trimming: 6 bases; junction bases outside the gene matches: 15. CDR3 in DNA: TGTGCCTGGAGTGTCTTAAAGCGGGGACAGGCCCGCGATGGCTACACCTTC. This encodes CAWSVLKRGQARDGYTF.

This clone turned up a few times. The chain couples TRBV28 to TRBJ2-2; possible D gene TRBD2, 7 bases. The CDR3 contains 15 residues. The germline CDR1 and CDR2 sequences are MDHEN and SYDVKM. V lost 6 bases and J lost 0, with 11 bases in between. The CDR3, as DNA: TGTGCCAGCAGGGGGGCGGGGGCGAACACCGGGGAGCTGTTTTTT. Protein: CASRGAGANTGELFF.

CDR3 DNA: TGTGCCAGCAGAACAACCGGGACTAGCGGTATCTACGAGCAGTACTTC. Translation gives CASRTTGTSGIYEQYF. The V call is TRBV28, the J call TRBJ2-7, with TRBD2 identical over 11 bases. Per germline, CDR1 MDHEN and CDR2 SYDVKM. V lost 6 bases, J lost 3 bases, and 10 bases stayed unmatched. The CDR3 has 16 residues.

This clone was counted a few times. CDR3 region: CASSRTGGTGTQYF. The CDR3 region has the DNA TGTGCCAGCAGCCGAACAGGGGGAACAGGGACCCAGTACTTC. The chain joins TRBV13 to TRBJ2-5; 8 nucleotides line up with TRBD1. CDR1 is PRHDT and CDR2 is FYEKMQ in the germline V gene (reference sequence). The V and J ends lost 5 bases and 7 bases, in that order; junction bases with no gene match: 9. The CDR3 runs to 14 residues.

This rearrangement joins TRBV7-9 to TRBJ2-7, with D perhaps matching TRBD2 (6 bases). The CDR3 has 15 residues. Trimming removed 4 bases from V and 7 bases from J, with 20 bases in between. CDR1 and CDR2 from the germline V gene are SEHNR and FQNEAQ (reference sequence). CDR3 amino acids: CASSSRLDRAGEQYF. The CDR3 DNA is TGTGCCAGCAGCTCACGTCTTGATCGGGCGGGAGAGCAGTACTTC.

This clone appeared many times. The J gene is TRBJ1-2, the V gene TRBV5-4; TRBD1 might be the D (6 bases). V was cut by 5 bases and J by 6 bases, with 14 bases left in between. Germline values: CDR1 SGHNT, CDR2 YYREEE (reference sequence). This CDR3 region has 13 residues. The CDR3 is CASSTGRGDGYTF. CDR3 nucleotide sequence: TGTGCCAGCAGTACAGGGCGCGGCGATGGCTACACCTTC.

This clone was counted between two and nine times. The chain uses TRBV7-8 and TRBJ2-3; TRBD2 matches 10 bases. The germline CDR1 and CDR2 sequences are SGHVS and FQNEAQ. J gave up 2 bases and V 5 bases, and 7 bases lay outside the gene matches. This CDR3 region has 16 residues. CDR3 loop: CASSPSSGRVTDTQYF. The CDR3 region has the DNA TGTGCCAGCAGCCCAAGCAGCGGGAGGGTCACAGATACGCAGTATTTT.

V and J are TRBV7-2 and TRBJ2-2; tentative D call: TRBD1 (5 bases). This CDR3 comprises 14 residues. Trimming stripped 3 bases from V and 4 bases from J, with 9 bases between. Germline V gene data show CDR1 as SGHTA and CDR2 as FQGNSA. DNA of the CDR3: TGTGCCAGCAGCTTGGGGCCGGTCACCGGGGAGCTGTTTTTT. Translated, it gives CASSLGPVTGELFF.

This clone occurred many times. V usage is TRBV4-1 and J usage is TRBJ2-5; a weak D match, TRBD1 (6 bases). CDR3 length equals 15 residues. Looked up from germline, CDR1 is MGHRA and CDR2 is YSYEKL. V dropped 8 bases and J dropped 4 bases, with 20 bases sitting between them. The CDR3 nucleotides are TGCGCCAGCGCGCAAATGAACAGGGTTCCAGAGACCCAGTACTTC. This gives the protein CASAQMNRVPETQYF.

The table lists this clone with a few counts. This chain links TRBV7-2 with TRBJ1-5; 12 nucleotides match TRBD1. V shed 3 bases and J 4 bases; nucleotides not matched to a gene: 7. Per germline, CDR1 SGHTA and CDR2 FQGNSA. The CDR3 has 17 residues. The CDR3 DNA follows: TGTGCCAGCAGCTTTGGGACAGGGGGCGTAGGAAATCAGCCCCAGCATTTT. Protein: CASSFGTGGVGNQPQHF.

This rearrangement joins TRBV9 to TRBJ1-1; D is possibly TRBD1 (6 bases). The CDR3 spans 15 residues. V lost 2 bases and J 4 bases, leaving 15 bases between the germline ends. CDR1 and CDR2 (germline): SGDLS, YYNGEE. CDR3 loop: CASSVGGPRGTEAFF. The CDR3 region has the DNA TGTGCCAGCAGCGTCGGGGGGCCGAGGGGCACTGAAGCTTTCTTT. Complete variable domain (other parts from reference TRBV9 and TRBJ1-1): DSGVTQTPKHLITATGQRVTLRCSPRSGDLSVYWYQQSLDQGLQFLIQYYNGEERAKGNILERFSAQQFPDLHSELNLSSLELGDSALYFCASSVGGPRGTEAFFGQGTRLTVV.

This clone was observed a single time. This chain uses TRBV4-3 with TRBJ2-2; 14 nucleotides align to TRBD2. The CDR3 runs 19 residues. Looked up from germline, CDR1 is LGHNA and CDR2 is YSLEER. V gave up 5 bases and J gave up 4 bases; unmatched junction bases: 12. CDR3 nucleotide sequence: TGCGCCAGCAGCTTAGATCCCGGGACTAGCGGGGGATTCACCGGGGAGCTGTTTTTT. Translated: CASSLDPGTSGGFTGELFF.

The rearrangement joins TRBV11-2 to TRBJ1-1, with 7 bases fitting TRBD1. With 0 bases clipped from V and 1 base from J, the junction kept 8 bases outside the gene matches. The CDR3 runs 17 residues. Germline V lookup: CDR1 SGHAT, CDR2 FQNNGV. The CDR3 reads CASSLEGRGVGNTEAFF. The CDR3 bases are TGTGCCAGCAGCTTAGAGGGCAGGGGGGTCGGGAACACTGAAGCTTTCTTT.

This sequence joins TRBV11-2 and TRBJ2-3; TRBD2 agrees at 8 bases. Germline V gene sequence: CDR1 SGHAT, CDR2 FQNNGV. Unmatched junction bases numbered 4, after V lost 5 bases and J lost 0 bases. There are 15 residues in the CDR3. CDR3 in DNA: TGTGCCAGCAGCCGTAGCGGGGTCAGCACAGATACGCAGTATTTT. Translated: CASSRSGVSTDTQYF.

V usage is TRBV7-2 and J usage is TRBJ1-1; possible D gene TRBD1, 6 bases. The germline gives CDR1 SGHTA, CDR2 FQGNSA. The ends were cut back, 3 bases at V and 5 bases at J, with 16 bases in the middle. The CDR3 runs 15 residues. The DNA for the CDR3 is TGTGCCAGCAGCTTCACTACGGGGGGCAGGACTGAAGCTTTCTTT. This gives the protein CASSFTTGGRTEAFF.

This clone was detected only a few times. This CDR3 reads CASSPGPDRADEQYF. In DNA form, the CDR3 reads TGTGCCAGCAGCCCAGGACCGGACAGGGCCGACGAGCAGTACTTC. The rearrangement joins TRBV11-2 to TRBJ2-7; TRBD1 matches 8 bases. V was clipped by 5 bases and J by 5 bases; unmatched bases: 11. The germline V gene has CDR1 SGHAT and CDR2 FQNNGV. The CDR3 loop spans 15 amino acids.